A selection of T cell receptor beta chains follows, all from one sample in a study of Ad26.COV2.S vaccination and SARS-CoV-2 variants. Generated by immunoSEQ multiplex PCR, the TCRdb table keeps only in-frame clones and is missing some. Of hundreds of thousands of clones in the sample, 88% were seen once. Sequenced material: peripheral blood, taken in a trial of Ad26.COV2.S vaccine versus placebo. The receptor set was obtained from a person aged 18 to 65 who received the Ad26.COV2.S COVID-19 vaccine or a placebo. CDR3s include the opening cysteine and the closing phenylalanine or tryptophan. A D gene is named only where the DNA matches it firmly. Only some rows state a clone size, as once, few, many or a class for expanded clones.

clone_size j_call v_call d_call cdr3_aa cdr3_nt
- TRBJ1-1 TRBV7-9 - CASSPPGNTEAFF TGTGCCAGCAGCCCCCCCGGTAACACTGAAGCTTTCTTT
- TRBJ2-7 TRBV19 - CASSATGTGVYEQYF TGTGCCAGTAGCGCCACCGGGACGGGGGTCTACGAGCAGTACTTC
- TRBJ2-3 TRBV5-5 - CASSWGISPSTDTQYF TGTGCCAGCAGCTGGGGGATCAGCCCGAGCACAGATACGCAGTATTTT
- TRBJ1-5 TRBV2 - CASSGIIGSNQPQHF TGTGCCAGCAGTGGGATAATTGGGAGCAATCAGCCCCAGCATTTT
- TRBJ2-3 TRBV21-1 - CASSPPSRTDTQYF TGTGCCAGCAGCCCCCCGAGCCGCACAGATACGCAGTATTTT
- TRBJ1-2 TRBV6-4 - CASSDAGGYGYTF TGTGCCAGCAGTGACGCCGGGGGGTATGGCTACACCTTC
- TRBJ2-2 TRBV12-5 - CASGLVRGGVNTGELFF TGTGCTAGTGGTTTGGTACGAGGCGGGGTGAACACCGGGGAGCTGTTTTTT
once TRBJ2-2 TRBV11-3 - CASSSRRTSGELFF TGTGCCAGCAGCTCCAGGCGGACATCCGGGGAGCTGTTTTTT
- TRBJ2-7 TRBV5-1 TRBD1 CASSTVGQAQYEQYF TGCGCCAGCAGCACCGTGGGACAGGCCCAGTACGAGCAGTACTTC
- TRBJ2-2 TRBV6-4 TRBD2 CASSPSGINTGELFF TGTGCCAGCAGTCCTAGCGGGATTAACACCGGGGAGCTGTTTTTT
- TRBJ2-5 TRBV7-2 TRBD2 CASSLVGGGYQETQYF TGTGCCAGCAGCTTAGTGGGGGGAGGGTACCAAGAGACCCAGTACTTC
- TRBJ1-6 TRBV3-1/TRBV3-2 - CASSQDVSGPRPLHF TGTGCCAGCAGCCAAGACGTATCGGGTCCCCGACCCCTCCACTTT
- TRBJ1-2 TRBV7-6 - CASSSGAGYGYTF TGTGCCAGCAGCTCGGGGGCAGGGTATGGCTACACCTTC
- TRBJ2-1 TRBV14 - CASSSGGSWRNEQFF TGTGCCAGCAGTTCTGGGGGATCATGGCGCAATGAGCAGTTCTTC
- TRBJ1-1 TRBV18 - CASSPEARDTEAFF TGTGCCAGCTCACCAGAGGCCAGGGACACTGAAGCTTTCTTT
- TRBJ2-7 TRBV5-6 TRBD1 CASSPAAGGTYEQYF TGTGCCAGCAGCCCGGCTGCAGGGGGTACCTACGAGCAGTACTTC
- TRBJ2-1 TRBV28 - CASRKGGSYNEQFF TGTGCCAGCAGGAAGGGGGGCTCCTACAATGAGCAGTTCTTC
- TRBJ2-2 TRBV5-1 - CASTAFRASNTGELFF TGCGCCAGCACCGCCTTTAGGGCATCCAACACCGGGGAGCTGTTTTTT
- TRBJ2-5 TRBV5-1 TRBD2 CASSKDSGGNQETQYF TGCGCCAGCAGCAAAGACTCGGGGGGGAACCAAGAGACCCAGTACTTC
- TRBJ1-5 TRBV5-1 - CASSPMGSNQPQHF TGCGCCAGCAGCCCCATGGGTAGCAATCAGCCCCAGCATTTT
- TRBJ1-5 TRBV20-1 - CSASPAGRQPQHF TGCAGTGCTAGTCCGGCGGGCAGACAGCCCCAGCATTTT
- TRBJ1-4 TRBV10-3 - CAISPGSSNEKLFF TGTGCCATCAGTCCAGGGTCATCTAATGAAAAACTGTTTTTT
once TRBJ2-6 TRBV7-6 TRBD1 CASSGGQGLANVLTF TGTGCCAGCAGCGGGGGACAGGGTCTAGCCAACGTCCTGACTTTC
- TRBJ1-2 TRBV6-5 - CASSYEGLGGSGYTF TGTGCCAGCAGTTACGAAGGGCTGGGCGGCTCGGGCTACACCTTC
- TRBJ1-6 TRBV14 TRBD1 CASSQDTTGASPLHF TGTGCCAGCAGCCAAGACACGACAGGGGCTTCACCCCTCCACTTT
- TRBJ1-1 TRBV25-1 TRBD1 CASSEYGGTGVTTEAFF TGTGCCAGCAGTGAATATGGCGGGACAGGGGTGACCACTGAAGCTTTCTTT
- TRBJ2-1 TRBV14 - CASSQDRGSLFRDEQFF TGTGCCAGCAGCCAAGATCGGGGGAGTCTCTTCAGGGATGAGCAGTTCTTC
- TRBJ2-7 TRBV10-1 TRBD1 CATDHGTESYEQYF TGCGCCACCGACCACGGGACAGAGAGCTACGAGCAGTACTTC
- TRBJ1-2 TRBV6-5 - CASSYLMRGGYTF TGTGCCAGCAGTTACTTAATGAGGGGTGGCTACACCTTC
- TRBJ1-5 TRBV30 - CAWSDKGGGNQPQHF TGTGCCTGGAGTGACAAGGGAGGGGGCAATCAGCCCCAGCATTTT
- TRBJ2-6 TRBV27 - CASSLSPIVSGANVLTF TGTGCCAGCAGTTTATCTCCTATTGTCTCTGGGGCCAACGTCCTGACTTTC
- TRBJ1-1 TRBV6-5 - CASIPTSNTEAFF TGTGCCAGCATTCCCACCTCCAACACTGAAGCTTTCTTT
- TRBJ1-1 TRBV10-3 - CAIRHEENTEAFF TGTGCCATCAGACACGAGGAGAACACTGAAGCTTTCTTT